Below are 21 T cell receptor beta chains sequenced from a single sample in a study of PD-1 blockade in classical Hodgkin lymphoma. Profiled with immunoSEQ multiplex PCR; TCRdb holds only in-frame clones, not every one. Here the sample spans 9,900 or so clones, nearly 80% being singletons. Every patient had relapsed following autologous stem cell transplantation, and cohorts differed in brentuximab vedotin exposure. Sequencing used peripheral blood mononuclear cells (PBMCs), obtained before the second cycle of nivolumab. The receptors were gathered from a human donor with classical Hodgkin lymphoma.

The rearrangement joins TRBV28 to TRBJ2-7, with 8 bases aligning to TRBD1. The ends lost 6 bases at V and 6 bases at J; junction bases unmatched: 16. The CDR3 length is 16 residues. Germline assignment: CDR1 MDHEN and CDR2 SYDVKM. Here the CDR3 reads CASRGTWTGRLGEQYF. Written as DNA, the CDR3 is TGTGCCAGCAGGGGAACCTGGACAGGGAGGCTCGGCGAGCAGTACTTC.

This rearrangement joins TRBV11-2 to TRBJ1-5; the D gene is possibly TRBD1 (5 bases). There are 14 residues in the CDR3. Germline CDR1 SGHAT, CDR2 FQNNGV. V lost 3 bases and J lost 5, with 11 bases in between. CDR3: CASSLGPRDQPQHF. Here the CDR3 DNA reads TGTGCCAGCAGCTTGGGGCCCAGAGATCAGCCCCAGCATTTT.

The chain combines TRBV9 with TRBJ1-2; 8 bases line up with TRBD1. Germline-derived CDR1 and CDR2 are SGDLS and YYNGEE. V shed 4 bases and J 2 bases; nucleotides not matched to a gene: 4. The CDR3 consists of 14 residues. The CDR3 protein is CASSPDRENYGYTF. DNA for the CDR3: TGTGCCAGCAGCCCGGACAGGGAGAACTATGGCTACACCTTC.

Of note for this clone: A junction boundary mismatches the germline segment, possibly from a read error. The V call is TRBV25-1, the J call TRBJ1-1; perhaps TRBD1 as D (6 bases). Germline-derived CDR1 and CDR2 are MGHDK and SYGVNS. The CDR3 has 13 residues. The CDR3 region is CASSFTGNSEAFF. CDR3 DNA sequence: TGTGCCAGCAGCTTTACAGGGAACTCTGAAGCTTTCTTT.

This clone was detected only a few times. The chain is built from TRBV7-3 and TRBJ2-1, with D tentatively TRBD2 (5 bases). This CDR3 comprises 13 residues. Trimming shortened V by 1 base and J by 8 bases, and 9 bases separated the two germline ends. Germline CDR1 is SGHTA and CDR2 is FQGTGA. CDR3 in amino acids: CASSLNQEDEQFF. The CDR3 DNA follows: TGTGCCAGCAGCTTAAATCAGGAGGATGAGCAGTTCTTC.

This chain joins TRBV27 and TRBJ1-1; 8 nucleotides agree with TRBD1. The CDR3 runs to 14 residues. The V gene's germline CDR1 is MNHEY and CDR2 SMNVEV (reference sequence). Trimming at V came to 5 bases and at J to 2 bases, leaving 4 bases not matched to a gene. The DNA for the CDR3 is TGTGCCAGCAGTCTTGGACAGGGAAACACTGAAGCTTTCTTT. It is translated as CASSLGQGNTEAFF.

This clone appeared a few times. This chain joins TRBV19 and TRBJ2-1; D ambiguous. Germline loops: CDR1 LNHDA, CDR2 SQIVND (reference sequence). The CDR3 is made up of 13 amino acids. V was trimmed by 2 bases and J by 8 bases, leaving 10 bases between them. The CDR3 spells CASSIRRAHEQFF. The CDR3 DNA is TGTGCCAGTAGTATACGGCGCGCCCATGAGCAGTTCTTC. Complete variable domain (other parts from reference TRBV19 and TRBJ2-1): DGGITQSPKYLFRKEGQNVTLSCEQNLNHDAMYWYRQDPGQGLRLIYYSQIVNDFQKGDIAEGYSVSREKKESFPLTVTSAQKNPTAFYLCASSIRRAHEQFFGPGTRLTVL.

The genes are TRBV9 and TRBJ2-7; TRBD1 matches 9 bases. The trim removed 0 bases at V and 5 bases at J, leaving 3 bases unmatched. The CDR3 consists of 14 residues. The V gene's germline CDR1 is SGDLS and CDR2 YYNGEE. This CDR3 reads CASSVEGDRDEQYF. The DNA for the CDR3 is TGTGCCAGCAGCGTAGAGGGGGACAGGGACGAGCAGTACTTC.

There are a few counts of this clone. The rearrangement joins TRBV2 to TRBJ1-2; D call uncertain. V gave up 1 base and J gave up 6 bases, with 3 bases separating them. The CDR3 consists of 11 residues. Germline lookup yields CDR1 SNHLY and CDR2 FYNNEI. The CDR3 sequence: CASSEEDGYTF. CDR3 sequence (DNA): TGTGCCAGCAGTGAAGAAGATGGCTACACCTTC.

The chain combines TRBV5-6 with TRBJ2-7, with no clear D. Trimming took 4 bases from V and 6 from J, leaving 23 bases between them. Germline CDR1 and CDR2: SGHDT and YYEEEE. The CDR3 is made up of 16 amino acids. The CDR3 loop reads CASSPLGSILFGEQYF. CDR3 DNA sequence: TGTGCCAGCAGCCCGCTGGGGTCTATCCTTTTTGGCGAGCAGTACTTC.

The chain recombines TRBV28 with TRBJ1-2, with a possible D match to TRBD1 (5 bases). This CDR3 has 13 residues. The ends were cut back, 5 bases at V and 4 bases at J, with 11 bases in the middle. CDR1 and CDR2 (germline): MDHEN, SYDVKM. CDR3 region: CASSIRGSYGYTF. CDR3 bases: TGTGCCAGCAGTATTAGGGGATCCTATGGCTACACCTTC.

The genes are TRBV10-3 and TRBJ2-7; D gene unclear. The length of the CDR3 is 14 residues. V shed 7 bases and J shed 2 bases, with 15 bases lying between them. CDR1 is ENHRY and CDR2 is SYGVKD in the germline V gene. CDR3 residues: CAITRDPDAYEQYF. The CDR3 DNA sequence: TGTGCCATCACGCGAGACCCTGACGCCTACGAGCAGTACTTC.

V and J are TRBV6-6 and TRBJ1-6; TRBD1 matches at 7 bases. This CDR3 spans 13 amino acids. The V and J ends lost 6 bases and 10 bases, in that order; junction bases with no gene match: 6. Germline V gene lookup returns CDR1 MNHNY and CDR2 SVGAGI (reference sequence). As DNA, the CDR3 is TGTGCCAGCAGGACAGGGACTTCGTCACCCCTCCACTTT. Protein: CASRTGTSSPLHF.

The chain uses TRBV6-5 and TRBJ2-3; perhaps TRBD2 as D (6 bases). The germline CDR1 and CDR2 sequences are MNHEY and SVGAGI. Trimming cost V 6 bases and J 0 bases, with 13 bases left between them. The length of the CDR3 is 15 residues. The CDR3 region is CASRELAASTDTQYF. The CDR3 DNA follows: TGTGCCAGCAGGGAACTAGCCGCTAGCACAGATACGCAGTATTTT.

The J gene is TRBJ2-5, the V gene TRBV7-8, with TRBD2 matching over 15 bases. CDR3 length: 15 amino acids. V gave up 1 base and J gave up 9 bases; unmatched junction bases: 3. In germline, CDR1 is SGHVS, CDR2 FQNEAQ. The CDR3 DNA is TGTGCCAGCAGCTTAGGGACTAGCGGGAGGGTGGCCCAGTACTTC. Protein product: CASSLGTSGRVAQYF. Combining the CDR3 with reference TRBV7-8 and TRBJ2-5 gives the whole variable domain GAGVSQSPRYKVAKRGQDVALRCDPISGHVSLFWYQQALGQGPEFLTYFQNEAQLDKSGLPSDRFFAERPEGSVSTLKIQRTQQEDSAVYLCASSLGTSGRVAQYFGPGTRLLVL.

The chain couples TRBV11-2 to TRBJ1-3; D gene uncertain. Trimming took off 5 bases at V and 3 bases at J, with 11 bases between the two ends. CDR3 length: 14 amino acids. Germline CDR1 reads SGHAT; CDR2 reads FQNNGV. The CDR3 coding sequence is TGTGCCAGCAGCCCCTCCGAGGGTGGAAACACCATATATTTT. This gives the protein CASSPSEGGNTIYF.

V and J are TRBV9 and TRBJ2-2; TRBD2 aligns across 12 bases. From germline, CDR1 is SGDLS and CDR2 YYNGEE. Trimming cost V 0 bases and J 6 bases; bases outside gene matches: 3. The CDR3 has 16 amino acids. In nucleotides, the CDR3 is TGTGCCAGCAGCGTAGAGGCTAGCGGGAGGGCCGGGGAGCTGTTTTTT. Its translation is CASSVEASGRAGELFF.

The chain combines TRBV11-2 with TRBJ2-1; the match to TRBD2 covers 7 bases. CDR3 length: 16 residues. The junction had 10 bases not matched to a gene; V was cut back by 5 bases and J by 3 bases. From germline, CDR1 is SGHAT and CDR2 FQNNGV. CDR3 in DNA: TGTGCCAGCAGCCCTACCGGGACTAAAAACTACAATGAGCAGTTCTTC. The encoded protein is CASSPTGTKNYNEQFF.

Regarding this clone: A read error may account for a junction end that differs from germline. The chain joins TRBV7-7 to TRBJ2-2, with 8 bases aligning to TRBD2. The CDR3 totals 17 residues. Germline values: CDR1 SSHAT, CDR2 FNYEAQ (reference sequence). CDR3 bases: TGTGCTAGCAGCCCCCGTTGGAATAGCGGGACGAGCGGGGAGCTGTTTTTT. Amino acid sequence: CASSPRWNSGTSGELFF.

The rearrangement links TRBV28 to TRBJ2-2; TRBD2 might be the D (7 bases). Between the trimmed V and J ends, which lost 5 bases and 2 bases, there was a span of 12 bases. CDR3 length: 15 residues. Germline V gene data show CDR1 as MDHEN and CDR2 as SYDVKM. The CDR3 sequence: CASSSGTPNTGELFF. CDR3 nucleotide sequence: TGTGCCAGCAGTAGCGGGACACCAAACACCGGGGAGCTGTTTTTT.

In its sample, this clone was seen once. The V call is TRBV6-1, the J call TRBJ2-5; 12 bases fit TRBD2. V was clipped by 2 bases and J by 4 bases; unmatched bases: 2. In germline, CDR1 is MNHNS, CDR2 SASEGT. The length of the CDR3 is 15 residues. CDR3 sequence (DNA): TGTGCCAGCAGTGAACTAGCGGGAGGGCCAGAGACCCAGTACTTC. The encoded protein is CASSELAGGPETQYF.